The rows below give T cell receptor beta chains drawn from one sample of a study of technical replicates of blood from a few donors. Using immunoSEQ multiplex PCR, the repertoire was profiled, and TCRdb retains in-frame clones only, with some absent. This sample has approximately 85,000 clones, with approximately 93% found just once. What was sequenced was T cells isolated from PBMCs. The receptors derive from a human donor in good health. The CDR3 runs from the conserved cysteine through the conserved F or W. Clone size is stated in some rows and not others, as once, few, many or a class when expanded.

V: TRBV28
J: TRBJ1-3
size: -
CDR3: CASSLPTGGGNTIYF

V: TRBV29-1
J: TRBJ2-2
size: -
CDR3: CSVQRGGIGNTGELFF

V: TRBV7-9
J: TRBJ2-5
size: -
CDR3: CASSFVSSVGSLETQYF

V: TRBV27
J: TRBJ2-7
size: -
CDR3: CASSPESSYEQYF

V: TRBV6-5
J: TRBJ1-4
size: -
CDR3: CASSIRRRVEKLFF

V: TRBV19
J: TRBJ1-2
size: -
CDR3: CASSIRDGYGYTF

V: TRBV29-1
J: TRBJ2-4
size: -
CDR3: CSVVTGLRNIQYF

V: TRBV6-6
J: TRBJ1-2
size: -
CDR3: CASRNGGGTYGYTF

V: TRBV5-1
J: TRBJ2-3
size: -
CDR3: CASSLAGRGLDTQYF

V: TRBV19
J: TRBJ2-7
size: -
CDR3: CASSAASGNPPYEQYF

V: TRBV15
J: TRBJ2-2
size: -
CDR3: CATSRDRGYLGELFF

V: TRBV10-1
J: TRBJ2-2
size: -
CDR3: CASRSLAHGELFF

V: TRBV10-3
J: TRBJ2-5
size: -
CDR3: CAISDRQNRTQYF

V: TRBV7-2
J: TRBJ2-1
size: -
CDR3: CASSPYYEQFF

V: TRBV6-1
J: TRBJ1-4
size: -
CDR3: CASSEAVRQGGEKLFF

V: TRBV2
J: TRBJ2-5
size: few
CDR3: CAITQGTETQYF

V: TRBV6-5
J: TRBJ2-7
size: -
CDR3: CASSYDRAEQYF

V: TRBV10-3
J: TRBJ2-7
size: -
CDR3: CATLAGLAATYEQYF

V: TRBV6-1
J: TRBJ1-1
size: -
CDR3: CASSPIQGAAFF

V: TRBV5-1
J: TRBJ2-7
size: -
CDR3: CASSKQGADYEQYF

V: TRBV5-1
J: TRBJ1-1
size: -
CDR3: CASSLDSSLNTEAFF

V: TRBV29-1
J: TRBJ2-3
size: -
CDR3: CSVDEAGDTQYF

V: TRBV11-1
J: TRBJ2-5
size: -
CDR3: CASSSSQETQYF

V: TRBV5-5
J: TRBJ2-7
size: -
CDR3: CASSLLGGLADEQYF

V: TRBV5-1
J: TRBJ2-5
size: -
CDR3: CASSLLARSEETQYF

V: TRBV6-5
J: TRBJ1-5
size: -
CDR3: CASRQEDREEHF

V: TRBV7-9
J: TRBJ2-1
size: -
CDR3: CASSRGASEQFF

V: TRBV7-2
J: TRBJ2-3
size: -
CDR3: CASSLKVAFGTDTQYF

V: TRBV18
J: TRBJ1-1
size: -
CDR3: CASSPRNWNTEAFF

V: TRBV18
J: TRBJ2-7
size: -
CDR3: CASSPGTTFEQYF

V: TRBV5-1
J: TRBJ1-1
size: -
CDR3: CASSLWGQDTEAFF

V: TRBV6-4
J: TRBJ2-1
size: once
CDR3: CASSEGGGAIHEQFF

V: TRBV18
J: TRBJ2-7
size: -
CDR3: CASSRSLAEEQYF

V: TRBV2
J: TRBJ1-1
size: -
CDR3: CASSKQGVVVNTEAFF

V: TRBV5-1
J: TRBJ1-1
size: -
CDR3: CASSLGGDRPEAFF

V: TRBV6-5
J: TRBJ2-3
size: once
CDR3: CASRRGTDTQYF

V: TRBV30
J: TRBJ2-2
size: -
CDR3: CAWSTRPGELFF

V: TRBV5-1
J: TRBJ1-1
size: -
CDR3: CASSFSVNTEAFF

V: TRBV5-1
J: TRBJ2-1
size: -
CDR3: CASSFQGNEQFF

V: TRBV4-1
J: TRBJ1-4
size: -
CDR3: CASSQPYRGTNEKLFF

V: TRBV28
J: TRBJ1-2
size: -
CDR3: CASSTGVSNYGYTF

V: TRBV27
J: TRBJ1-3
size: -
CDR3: CASGTAGVSGNTIYF

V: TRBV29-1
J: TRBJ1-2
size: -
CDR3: CSVAGINNYGYTF

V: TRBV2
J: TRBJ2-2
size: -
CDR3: CASSQDRGHTGELFF

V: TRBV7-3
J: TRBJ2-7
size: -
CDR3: CASSSGTGGYEQYF

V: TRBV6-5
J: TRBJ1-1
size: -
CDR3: CASRHRLGTEAFF

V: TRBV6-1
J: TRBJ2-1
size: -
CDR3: CASSGGGNNEQFF

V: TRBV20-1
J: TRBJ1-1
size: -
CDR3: CSAVYRATAFF

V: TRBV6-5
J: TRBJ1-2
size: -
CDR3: CASSRQGKGGYTF

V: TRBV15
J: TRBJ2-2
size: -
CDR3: CATSRGRQGANGELFF

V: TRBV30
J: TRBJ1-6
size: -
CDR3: CAWNGQGSYNSPLHF

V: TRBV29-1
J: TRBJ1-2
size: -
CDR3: CSVPGTGPSNYGYTF

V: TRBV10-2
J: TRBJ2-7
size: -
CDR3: CASSSGQGYEQYF

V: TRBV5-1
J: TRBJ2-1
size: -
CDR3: CASSLGGLAGVEQFF

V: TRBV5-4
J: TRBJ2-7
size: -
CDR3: CASSLSGEQYF

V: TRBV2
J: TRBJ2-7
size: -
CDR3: CASKRTGLYEQYF

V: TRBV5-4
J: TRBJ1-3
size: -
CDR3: CASSFSQGIDTIYF

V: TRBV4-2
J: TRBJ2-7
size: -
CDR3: CASSQDQGSYEQYF

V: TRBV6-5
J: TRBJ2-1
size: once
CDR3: CASSYVGSEQFF